These 3 T cell receptor beta chains originate from one sample sequenced in a study of T cell repertoires in aging, cancer and after chemotherapy. Amplification of TCR beta used genomic DNA extracted from peripheral blood. TRB rearrangements spanning V, D and J were amplified using mixed TRB-A/B primers. One entry per CDR3 protein results from TCRdb running MiXCR on the multiplex PCR reads. The sample has 2,000 to 2,500 distinct CDR3 sequences; approximately 55% are singletons. Sequencing was done on a sample of blood. The source of these receptors is a human donor with a blood cancer.

By sample fraction, this clonotype is large. This chain uses TRBV6-5 with TRBJ2-3; the match to TRBD2 covers 7 bases. The V and J ends lost 7 bases and 2 bases, in that order; junction bases with no gene match: 3. In germline, CDR1 is MNHEY, CDR2 SVGAGI. This CDR3 has 13 amino acids. The CDR3 bases are TGTGCCAGCACAGGACTAGTCACAGATACGCAGTATTTT. As protein: CASTGLVTDTQYF.

This chain connects TRBV5-6 to TRBJ2-7, with 7 bases fitting TRBD1. This CDR3 spans 13 amino acids. Germline-derived CDR1 and CDR2 are SGHDT and YYEEEE. Trimming cost V 1 base and J 2 bases; bases outside gene matches: 0. For the CDR3, the DNA is TGTGCCAGCAGCTTGCAGGGGGCCTACGAGCAGTACTTC. The encoded protein is CASSLQGAYEQYF. The full variable domain, in which reference TRBV5-6 and TRBJ2-7 provide the parts outside the CDR3, is DAGVTQSPTHLIKTRGQQVTLRCSPKSGHDTVSWYQQALGQGPQFIFQYYEEEERQRGNFPDRFSGHQFPNYSSELNVNALLLGDSALYLCASSLQGAYEQYFGPGTRLTVT.

The chain carries TRBV6-5 and TRBJ1-4; no definite D call. This CDR3 has 17 amino acids. Per germline, CDR1 MNHEY and CDR2 SVGAGI. V was shortened by 2 bases and J by 0 bases, with 13 bases between the two germline ends. The CDR3 reads CASSYPHDRATNEKLFF. The DNA for the CDR3 is TGTGCCAGCAGTTACCCCCACGACCGCGCAACTAATGAAAAACTGTTTTTT.